The next 31 T cell receptor beta chains were all read from a single sample in a study of shared clonotypes between healthy human individuals. Terminally differentiated effector memory CD45RA+ cells were excluded from the naive CD8 cells, which were CD45RO-negative and positively selected for CCR7. TCRdb keeps only in-frame clones here, not all; method: immunoSEQ multiplex PCR. This table has about 2.1 million clones, approximately 92% appearing once. Sequenced sample: naive CD8+ T cells from PBMCs. These TCRs come from a man aged 18 to 29 in good health. Some clones in this sample may be carry-over from other donors' samples.

CDR3 bases: TGTGCCAGCAGCTCGACGTTGGAGACCCAGTACTTC. Protein product: CASSSTLETQYF. The V call is TRBV5-6, the J call TRBJ2-5; D is unresolved. Looked up from germline, CDR1 is SGHDT and CDR2 is YYEEEE. The CDR3 is made up of 12 amino acids. V was pared by 3 bases and J by 5 bases, with 8 bases between.

The J gene is TRBJ2-1, the V gene TRBV5-1; D is unresolved. V lost 4 bases and J lost 1, with 9 bases in between. The CDR3 covers 14 residues. Germline loops: CDR1 SGHRS, CDR2 YFSETQ. The CDR3 region is CASSPKVSYNEQFF. The CDR3 DNA follows: TGCGCCAGCAGCCCCAAAGTTTCCTACAATGAGCAGTTCTTC.

The V call is TRBV30, the J call TRBJ2-3; D is possibly TRBD1 or TRBD2 (5 bases each). The CDR3 covers 15 residues. V was cut by 5 bases and J by 4 bases, with 19 bases left in between. Germline V gene lookup returns CDR1 GTSNPN and CDR2 SVGIG (reference sequence). CDR3 sequence reads: CAWGTVGTLSDTQYF. The DNA of the CDR3 is TGTGCCTGGGGGACCGTCGGGACCCTATCAGATACGCAGTATTTT.

V is TRBV5-1 and J is TRBJ2-3, with D perhaps TRBD2 (6 bases). This CDR3 has 15 amino acids. Germline CDR1 and CDR2: SGHRS and YFSETQ. The germline V and J ends were trimmed by 2 bases and 2 bases, with 12 bases remaining between them. The chain's CDR3 is CASSLGDSNTDTQYF. The DNA for the CDR3 is TGCGCCAGCAGCTTAGGGGACTCAAACACAGATACGCAGTATTTT.

V and J are TRBV28 and TRBJ1-1; D not certain. The V end was cut by 5 bases, the J end by 11 bases, with 12 bases between. The length of the CDR3 is 11 residues. Looked up from germline, CDR1 is MDHEN and CDR2 is SYDVKM. CDR3 residues: CASSAWSRAFF. The CDR3 region has the DNA TGTGCCAGCAGTGCATGGTCTCGGGCTTTCTTT.

The rearrangement joins TRBV11-2 to TRBJ2-7, with D unclear. V gave up 4 bases and J gave up 5 bases, with 15 bases separating them. This CDR3 comprises 14 residues. Germline V gene lookup returns CDR1 SGHAT and CDR2 FQNNGV. The CDR3 DNA is TGTGCCAGCAGCTCGCGGACGGTTGCCCACGAGCAGTACTTC. Its translation is CASSSRTVAHEQYF. Using reference TRBV11-2 and TRBJ2-7 for the parts outside the CDR3, the full variable domain is EAGVAQSPRYKIIEKRQSVAFWCNPISGHATLYWYQQILGQGPKLLIQFQNNGVVDDSQLPKDRFSAERLKGVDSTLKIQPAKLEDSAVYLCASSSRTVAHEQYFGPGTRLTVT.

The chain is built from TRBV7-8 and TRBJ2-2; D not resolved. The ends were cut back, 2 bases at V and 5 bases at J, with 9 bases in the middle. The CDR3 is 14 residues long. Per germline, CDR1 SGHVS and CDR2 FQNEAQ. The CDR3 protein is CASSLSPETGELFF. The CDR3 region has the DNA TGTGCCAGCAGCTTATCCCCGGAGACCGGGGAGCTGTTTTTT.

This chain joins TRBV4-3 and TRBJ2-7; the match to TRBD2 covers 11 bases. Germline CDR1 LGHNA, CDR2 YSLEER. This CDR3 comprises 14 residues. The ends lost 6 bases at V and 3 bases at J; junction bases unmatched: 4. The CDR3 DNA is TGCGCCAGCAGAACGGGACTAGCGGACTACGAGCAGTACTTC. Amino acid sequence: CASRTGLADYEQYF.

With regard to this clone: The sample holds other DNA sequences that translate to the same CDR3. The rearrangement uses TRBV9 and TRBJ2-7; D call uncertain. With 5 bases removed from V and 0 bases from J, the gap between germline ends came to 6 bases. This CDR3 has 12 amino acids. Germline V CDR1 and CDR2: SGDLS, YYNGEE. For the CDR3, the DNA is TGTGCCAGCAGTGGCAGCTCCTACGAGCAGTACTTC. Translated, it gives CASSGSSYEQYF.

The chain carries TRBV6-1 and TRBJ2-5; 9 bases fit TRBD1. Germline V gene sequence: CDR1 MNHNS, CDR2 SASEGT. Trimming cost V 7 bases and J 8 bases; bases outside gene matches: 11. The CDR3 is 14 residues long. The CDR3 protein is CASILGQGYDTQYF. In nucleotides, the CDR3 is TGTGCCAGCATTCTCGGACAGGGGTATGACACCCAGTACTTC.

The chain uses TRBV11-2 and TRBJ2-7; 7 positions match TRBD2. Germline V lookup: CDR1 SGHAT, CDR2 FQNNGV. CDR3 size: 15 residues. Trimming took 5 bases from V and 4 from J; bases not matched to a gene: 11. CDR3 bases: TGTGCCAGCAGCATCGGGCCTAGCGGACCTTACGAGCAGTACTTC. Amino acids: CASSIGPSGPYEQYF.

This CDR3 reads CASSDTSGRAPVYNEQFF. CDR3 nucleotides: TGTGCCAGCAGCGATACTAGCGGGAGGGCCCCAGTTTACAATGAGCAGTTCTTC. The chain couples TRBV7-3 to TRBJ2-1; 13 bases agree with TRBD2. Germline lookup yields CDR1 SGHTA and CDR2 FQGTGA. The CDR3 is 18 amino acids. Trimming cost V 5 bases and J 4 bases; bases outside gene matches: 11.

The gene calls are TRBV18 and TRBJ2-5; 13 bases are shared with TRBD2. CDR1 and CDR2 from the germline V gene are KGHSH and LQKENI. Trimming at V came to 6 bases and at J to 7 bases, leaving 14 bases not matched to a gene. CDR3 size: 17 residues. This CDR3 reads CASSPKGLAGVGGTQYF. CDR3 DNA: TGTGCCAGCTCTCCTAAAGGACTAGCGGGAGTCGGGGGGACCCAGTACTTC.

The V and J genes are TRBV6-5 and TRBJ2-3; a weak D match, TRBD2 (7 bases). Per the germline V gene, CDR1 is MNHEY and CDR2 is SVGAGI. CDR3 size: 14 residues. V lost 5 bases, J lost 3 bases, and 12 bases lay in between. CDR3 DNA: TGTGCCAGCAGTGGGGAGGGGGGTACAGATACGCAGTATTTT. Translated: CASSGEGGTDTQYF.

V usage is TRBV27 and J usage is TRBJ2-1; no clear D. Between the trimmed V and J ends, which lost 1 base and 2 bases, there was a span of 9 bases. From germline, CDR1 is MNHEY and CDR2 SMNVEV (reference sequence). The CDR3 length is 15 residues. The CDR3 DNA reads as TGTGCCAGCAGTTTATGGGCTAGTACCTACAATGAGCAGTTCTTC. Translating gives CASSLWASTYNEQFF.

The rearrangement uses TRBV4-1 and TRBJ2-7; unclear D gene. CDR1 is MGHRA and CDR2 is YSYEKL in the germline V gene. CDR3 length equals 11 residues. Trimming left V 3 bases short and J 6 bases short, with 6 bases between. The CDR3 nucleotides are TGCGCCAGCAGCCAGAATGGCGAGCAGTACTTC. Residues: CASSQNGEQYF.

This clone was seen once. J is TRBJ2-1 and V is TRBV2, with 12 bases aligning to TRBD2. Germline CDR1 and CDR2: SNHLY and FYNNEI. CDR3 size: 17 residues. V was clipped by 2 bases and J by 0 bases; unmatched bases: 2. The CDR3 region is CASSETSGRTSYNEQFF. DNA for the CDR3: TGTGCCAGCAGTGAAACTAGCGGGAGGACCTCCTACAATGAGCAGTTCTTC.

The gene calls are TRBV4-2 and TRBJ2-1; 7 positions agree with TRBD1. V shed 4 bases, J shed 9 bases, and the junction held 3 bases outside the gene matches. The V gene's germline CDR1 is LGHNA and CDR2 YNFKEQ. The CDR3 spans 12 residues. The CDR3 DNA reads TGTGCCAGCAGCCCGACAGGGATTGAGCAGTTCTTC. Amino acid sequence: CASSPTGIEQFF.

The V and J genes are TRBV7-6 and TRBJ2-3, with 8 bases fitting TRBD2. Looked up from germline, CDR1 is SGHVS and CDR2 is FNYEAQ. V gave up 5 bases and J gave up 0 bases; unmatched junction bases: 4. The CDR3 runs 15 residues. DNA of the CDR3: TGTGCCAGCAGCGATACTAGCGGAAGCACAGATACGCAGTATTTT. It is translated as CASSDTSGSTDTQYF.

The chain is built from TRBV7-8 and TRBJ1-1; D is perhaps TRBD1 (5 bases). V was pared by 6 bases and J by 6 bases, with 14 bases between. Germline values: CDR1 SGHVS, CDR2 FQNEAQ. The CDR3 is 13 amino acids. CDR3 amino acids: CASRRAGVPEAFF. The CDR3 DNA follows: TGTGCCAGCAGGAGGGCGGGGGTCCCTGAAGCTTTCTTT.

V gene TRBV7-9 combines with J gene TRBJ1-2; 10 positions agree with TRBD1. V shed 6 bases, J shed 7 bases, and the junction held 8 bases outside the gene matches. Per germline, CDR1 SEHNR and CDR2 FQNEAQ (reference sequence). The CDR3 spans 14 residues. The CDR3 nucleotides are TGTGCCAGCAGTTCCGCCGGGACAGGGGTTGGCTACACCTTC. It yields the protein CASSSAGTGVGYTF.

The chain links TRBV5-8 to TRBJ2-7; a possible D gene is TRBD2 (5 bases). The CDR3 runs to 13 residues. Trimming took off 0 bases at V and 4 bases at J, with 8 bases between the two ends. Germline CDR1 SGHTS, CDR2 YDEGEE. Here the CDR3 reads CASSLVPGYEQYF. Here the CDR3 DNA reads TGTGCCAGCAGCTTGGTTCCGGGGTACGAGCAGTACTTC.

The chain uses TRBV5-1 and TRBJ2-2; D remains ambiguous. Germline V gene data show CDR1 as SGHRS and CDR2 as YFSETQ. Trimming left V 4 bases short and J 5 bases short, with 12 bases between. CDR3 length equals 14 residues. CDR3 residues: CASSPDLYTGELFF. DNA for the CDR3: TGCGCCAGCAGCCCGGACCTTTATACCGGGGAGCTGTTTTTT.

The V and J genes are TRBV6-4 and TRBJ2-1; D may match TRBD1 or TRBD2 (5 bases each). The germline V and J ends were trimmed by 4 bases and 0 bases, with 10 bases remaining between them. CDR1 and CDR2 from the germline V gene are MRHNA and SNTAGT. There are 15 residues in the CDR3. CDR3 amino acids: CASSVEGSSYNEQFF. CDR3 bases: TGTGCCAGCAGTGTTGAGGGGAGCTCCTACAATGAGCAGTTCTTC.

The chain combines TRBV5-4 with TRBJ2-5, with 7 bases identical to TRBD2. Germline-derived CDR1 and CDR2 are SGHNT and YYREEE (reference sequence). Trimming at V came to 0 bases and at J to 4 bases, leaving 12 bases not matched to a gene. CDR3 length equals 17 residues. CDR3 nucleotides: TGTGCCAGCAGCTTGGGGGTCCTTAGCGGGTTCGGAGAGACCCAGTACTTC. Translation gives CASSLGVLSGFGETQYF.

CDR3 in DNA: TGTGCCAGCAGCAATACACCATTCACTGAAGCTTTCTTT. Translated, it gives CASSNTPFTEAFF. The chain employs TRBV7-8 and TRBJ1-1; D gene ambiguous. The CDR3 has 13 amino acids. Trimming removed 5 bases from V and 4 bases from J, with 11 bases in between. Germline assignment: CDR1 SGHVS and CDR2 FQNEAQ.

In the case of this clone: This CDR3 is also generated by other DNA sequences in the sample. This chain links TRBV7-9 with TRBJ2-7, with 9 bases identical to TRBD1. Germline assignment: CDR1 SEHNR and CDR2 FQNEAQ (reference sequence). The CDR3 runs 15 residues. The trim removed 1 base at V and 4 bases at J, leaving 5 bases unmatched. CDR3 residues: CASSLGGTGSYEQYF. The CDR3 DNA is TGTGCCAGCAGCTTAGGGGGGACAGGGAGTTACGAGCAGTACTTC.

This chain connects TRBV4-1 to TRBJ1-1; possible D gene TRBD1, 5 bases. The CDR3 consists of 13 residues. Germline V gives CDR1 MGHRA, CDR2 YSYEKL. The V gene lost 4 bases and the J gene lost 7 bases, with 13 bases spanning the gap. The CDR3 region is CASSPPGQNEAFF. In DNA, the CDR3 is TGCGCCAGCAGCCCCCCAGGGCAGAATGAAGCTTTCTTT.

V gene TRBV5-4 combines with J gene TRBJ2-5, with D perhaps matching TRBD1 or TRBD2 (5 bases each). The J call may be wrong; the DNA end is better matched by TRBJ2-7. CDR1 SGHNT and CDR2 YYREEE come from the germline V gene (reference sequence). CDR3 length equals 15 residues. The CDR3 spells CASRSQGGSAYEQYF. Here the CDR3 DNA reads TGTGCCAGCAGGAGTCAGGGCGGGTCCGCCTACGAGCAGTACTTC.

The rearrangement links TRBV12-5 to TRBJ2-2, with 11 bases lining up with TRBD2. The trim removed 10 bases at V and 9 bases at J, leaving 7 bases unmatched. Germline CDR1 is LGHNT and CDR2 is FRNRAP. This CDR3 has 13 residues. In DNA form, the CDR3 reads TGTGCTACCCGCGCGACTAGCGGGAGGGAGCTGTTTTTT. Translation gives CATRATSGRELFF.

This chain uses TRBV7-9 with TRBJ2-7, with 8 bases fitting TRBD1. Germline-derived CDR1 and CDR2 are SEHNR and FQNEAQ (reference sequence). The J segment lost 5 bases and the V segment lost 5 bases, leaving 8 bases of the junction unmatched. The CDR3 contains 14 residues. DNA for the CDR3: TGTGCCAGCAGCCCCCGGACAGGGTTAAACGAGCAGTACTTC. Protein sequence: CASSPRTGLNEQYF.